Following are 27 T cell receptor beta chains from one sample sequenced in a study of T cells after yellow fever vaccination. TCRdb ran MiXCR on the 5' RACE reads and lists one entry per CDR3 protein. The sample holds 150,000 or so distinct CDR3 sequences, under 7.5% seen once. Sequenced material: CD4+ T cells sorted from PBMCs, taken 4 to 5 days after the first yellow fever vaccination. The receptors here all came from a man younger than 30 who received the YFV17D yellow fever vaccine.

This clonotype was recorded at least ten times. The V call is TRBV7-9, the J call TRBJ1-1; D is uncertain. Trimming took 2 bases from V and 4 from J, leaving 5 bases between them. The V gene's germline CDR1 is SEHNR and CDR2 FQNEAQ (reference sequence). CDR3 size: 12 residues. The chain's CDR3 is CASSLQATEAFF. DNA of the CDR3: TGTGCCAGCAGCTTACAGGCCACTGAAGCTTTCTTT.

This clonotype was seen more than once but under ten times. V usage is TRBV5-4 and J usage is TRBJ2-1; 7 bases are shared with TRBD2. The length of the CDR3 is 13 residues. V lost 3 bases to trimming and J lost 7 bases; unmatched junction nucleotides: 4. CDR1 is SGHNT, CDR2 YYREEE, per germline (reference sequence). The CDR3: CASSSRGSNEQFF. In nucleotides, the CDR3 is TGTGCCAGCAGCTCGCGGGGGTCAAATGAGCAGTTCTTC.

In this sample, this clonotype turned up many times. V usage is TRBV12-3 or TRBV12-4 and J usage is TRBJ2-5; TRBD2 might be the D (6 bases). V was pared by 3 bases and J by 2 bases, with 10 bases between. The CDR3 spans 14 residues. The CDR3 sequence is CASSFSGSQETQYF. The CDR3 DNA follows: TGTGCCAGCAGTTTTTCCGGGAGTCAAGAGACCCAGTACTTC.

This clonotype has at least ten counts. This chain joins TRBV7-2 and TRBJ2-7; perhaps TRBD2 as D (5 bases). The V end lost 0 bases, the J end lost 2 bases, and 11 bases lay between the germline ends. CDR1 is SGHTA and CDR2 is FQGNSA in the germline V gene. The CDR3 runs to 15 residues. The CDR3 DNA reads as TGTGCCAGCAGCTTAGCCTCTAGCCAGGCCTACGAGCAGTACGTC. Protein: CASSLASSQAYEQYV.

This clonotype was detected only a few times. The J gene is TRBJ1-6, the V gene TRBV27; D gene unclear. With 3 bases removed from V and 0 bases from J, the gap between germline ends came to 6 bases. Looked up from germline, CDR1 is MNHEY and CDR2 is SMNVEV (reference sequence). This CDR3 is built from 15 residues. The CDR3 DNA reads TGTGCCAGCAGTTTTGGTAGCTCCTATAATTCACCCCTCCACTTT. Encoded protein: CASSFGSSYNSPLHF.

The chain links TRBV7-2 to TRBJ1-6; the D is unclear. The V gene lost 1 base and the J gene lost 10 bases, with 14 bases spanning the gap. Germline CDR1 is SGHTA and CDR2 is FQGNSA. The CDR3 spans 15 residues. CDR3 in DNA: TGTGCCAGCAGCTTAGTGGCCAGTCAAGGATCACCCCTCCACTTT. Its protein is CASSLVASQGSPLHF. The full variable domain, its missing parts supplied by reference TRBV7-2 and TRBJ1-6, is GAGVSQSPSNKVTEKGKDVELRCDPISGHTALYWYRQSLGQGLEFLIYFQGNSAPDKSGLPSDRFSAERTGGSVSTLTIQRTQQEDSAVYLCASSLVASQGSPLHFGNGTRLTVT.

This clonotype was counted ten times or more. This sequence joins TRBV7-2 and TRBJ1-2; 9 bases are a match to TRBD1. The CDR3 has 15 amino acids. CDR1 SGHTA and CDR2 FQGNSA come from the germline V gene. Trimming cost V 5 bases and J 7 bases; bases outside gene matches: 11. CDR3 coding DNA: TGTGCCAGCAGCATAACCGGGACAGGGTCAAGTGGCTACACCTTC. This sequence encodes CASSITGTGSSGYTF.

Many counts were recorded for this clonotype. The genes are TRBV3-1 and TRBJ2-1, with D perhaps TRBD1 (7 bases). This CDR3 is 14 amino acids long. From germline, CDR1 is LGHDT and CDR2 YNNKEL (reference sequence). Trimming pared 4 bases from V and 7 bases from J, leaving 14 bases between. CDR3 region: CASSLSAGGNEQFF. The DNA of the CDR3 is TGTGCCAGCAGCCTTTCCGCAGGGGGGAATGAGCAGTTCTTC.

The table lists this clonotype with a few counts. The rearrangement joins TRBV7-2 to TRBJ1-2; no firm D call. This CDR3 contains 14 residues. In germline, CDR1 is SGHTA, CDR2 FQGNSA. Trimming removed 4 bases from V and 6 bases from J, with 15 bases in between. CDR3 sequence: CASSSYIAGDGYTF. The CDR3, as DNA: TGTGCCAGCAGCTCGTATATAGCTGGGGATGGCTACACCTTC.

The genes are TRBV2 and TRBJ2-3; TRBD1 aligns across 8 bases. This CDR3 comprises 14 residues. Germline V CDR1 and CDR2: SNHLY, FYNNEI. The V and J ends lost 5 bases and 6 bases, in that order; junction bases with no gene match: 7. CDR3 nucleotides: TGTGCCAGCAGTTTGGACAGGGTGAAGGATACGCAGTATTTT. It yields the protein CASSLDRVKDTQYF. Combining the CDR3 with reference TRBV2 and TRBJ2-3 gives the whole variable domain EPEVTQTPSHQVTQMGQEVILRCVPISNHLYFYWYRQILGQKVEFLVSFYNNEISEKSEIFDDQFSVERPDGSNFTLKIRSTKLEDSAMYFCASSLDRVKDTQYFGPGTRLTVL.

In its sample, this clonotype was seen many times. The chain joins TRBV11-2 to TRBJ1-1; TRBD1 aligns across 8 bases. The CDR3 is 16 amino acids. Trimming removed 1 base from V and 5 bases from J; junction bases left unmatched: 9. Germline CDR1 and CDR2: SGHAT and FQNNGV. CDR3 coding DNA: TGTGCCAGCAGCTTAGCCAGGGACAGGAGGGTGACTGAAGCTTTCTTT. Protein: CASSLARDRRVTEAFF.

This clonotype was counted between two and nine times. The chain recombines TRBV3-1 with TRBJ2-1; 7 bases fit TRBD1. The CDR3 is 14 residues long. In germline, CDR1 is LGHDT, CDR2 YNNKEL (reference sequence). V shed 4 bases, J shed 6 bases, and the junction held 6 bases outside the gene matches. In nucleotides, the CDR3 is TGTGCCAGCAGCCCCGACAGGGCCCCCAATGAGCAGTTCTTC. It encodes CASSPDRAPNEQFF.

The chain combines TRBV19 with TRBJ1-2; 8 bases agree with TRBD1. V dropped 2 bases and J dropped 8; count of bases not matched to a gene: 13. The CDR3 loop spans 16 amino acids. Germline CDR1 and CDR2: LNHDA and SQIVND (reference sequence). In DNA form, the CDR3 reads TGTGCCAGTAGTATAACCCCACAGGGGGGTATTTACGGCTACACCTTC. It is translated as CASSITPQGGIYGYTF.

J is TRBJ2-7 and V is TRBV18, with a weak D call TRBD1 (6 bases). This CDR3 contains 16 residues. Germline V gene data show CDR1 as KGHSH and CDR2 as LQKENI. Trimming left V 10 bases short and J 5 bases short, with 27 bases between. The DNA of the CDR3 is TGTGCCACCACCGGCATCAGCCAGGGGAACAACCACGAGCAGTACTTC. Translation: CATTGISQGNNHEQYF.

The CDR3 protein is CASSFGRHPTF. In DNA form, the CDR3 reads TGTGCCAGCAGTTTCGGACGGCATCCCACCTTC. V and J are TRBV12-3 or TRBV12-4 and TRBJ1-2, with D unresolved. V shed 3 bases and J shed 13 bases, with 12 bases lying between them. The CDR3 sequence is 11 residues long.

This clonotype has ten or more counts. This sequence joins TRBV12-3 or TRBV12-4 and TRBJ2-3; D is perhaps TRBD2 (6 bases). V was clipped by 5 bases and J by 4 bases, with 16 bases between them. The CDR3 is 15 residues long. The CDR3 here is CASSARYAGPDTQYF. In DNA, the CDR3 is TGTGCCAGCAGTGCCCGGTATGCGGGGCCAGATACGCAGTATTTT.

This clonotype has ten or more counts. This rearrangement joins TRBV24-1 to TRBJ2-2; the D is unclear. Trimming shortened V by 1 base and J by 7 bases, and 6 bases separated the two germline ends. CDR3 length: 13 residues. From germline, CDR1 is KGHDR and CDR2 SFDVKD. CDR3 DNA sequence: TGTGCCACCAGTGATTTAGATAACGGGGAGCTGTTTTTT. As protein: CATSDLDNGELFF.

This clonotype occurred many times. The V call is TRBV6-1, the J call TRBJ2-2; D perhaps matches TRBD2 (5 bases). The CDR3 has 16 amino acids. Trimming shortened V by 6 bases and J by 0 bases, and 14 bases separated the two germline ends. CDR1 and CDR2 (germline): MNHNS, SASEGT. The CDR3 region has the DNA TGTGCCAGCAGCCCCCCGGACTGGCCGAACACCGGGGAGCTGTTTTTT. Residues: CASSPPDWPNTGELFF.

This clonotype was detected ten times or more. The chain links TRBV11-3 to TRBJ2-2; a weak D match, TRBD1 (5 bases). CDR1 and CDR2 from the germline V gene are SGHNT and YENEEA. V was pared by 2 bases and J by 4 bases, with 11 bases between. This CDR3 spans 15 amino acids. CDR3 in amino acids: CASSLWGSGTGELFF. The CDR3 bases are TGTGCCAGCAGCTTATGGGGCTCGGGCACCGGGGAGCTGTTTTTT.

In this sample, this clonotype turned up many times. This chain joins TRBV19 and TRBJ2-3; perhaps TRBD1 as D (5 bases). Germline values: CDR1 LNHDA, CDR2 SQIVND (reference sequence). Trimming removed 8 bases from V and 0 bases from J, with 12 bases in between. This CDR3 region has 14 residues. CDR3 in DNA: TGTGCCAGTCTACCAGGGCCTAGCACAGATACGCAGTATTTT. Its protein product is CASLPGPSTDTQYF.

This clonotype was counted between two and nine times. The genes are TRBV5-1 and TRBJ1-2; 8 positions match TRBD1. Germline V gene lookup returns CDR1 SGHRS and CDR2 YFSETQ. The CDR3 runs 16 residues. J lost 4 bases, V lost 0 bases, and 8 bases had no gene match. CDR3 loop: CASSLDMGQATYGYTF. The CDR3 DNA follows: TGCGCCAGCAGCTTGGATATGGGACAGGCTACCTATGGCTACACCTTC.

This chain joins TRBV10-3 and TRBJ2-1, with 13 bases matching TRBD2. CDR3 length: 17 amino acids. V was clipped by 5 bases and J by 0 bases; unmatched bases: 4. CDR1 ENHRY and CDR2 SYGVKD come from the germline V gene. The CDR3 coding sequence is TGTGCCATCAGTTGGACTAGCGGGGGTAGCTCCTACAATGAGCAGTTCTTC. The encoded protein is CAISWTSGGSSYNEQFF.

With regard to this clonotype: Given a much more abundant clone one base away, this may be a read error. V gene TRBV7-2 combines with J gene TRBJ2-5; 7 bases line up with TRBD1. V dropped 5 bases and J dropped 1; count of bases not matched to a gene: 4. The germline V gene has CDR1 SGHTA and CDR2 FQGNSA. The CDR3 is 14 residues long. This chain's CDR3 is CASSQHRGQETQYF. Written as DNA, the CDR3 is TGTGCCAGCAGCCAACACAGGGGCCAAGAGACCCAGTACTTC. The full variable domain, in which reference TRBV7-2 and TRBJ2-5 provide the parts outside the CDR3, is GAGVSQSPSNKVTEKGKDVELRCDPISGHTALYWYRQSLGQGLEFLIYFQGNSAPDKSGLPSDRFSAERTGGSVSTLTIQRTQQEDSAVYLCASSQHRGQETQYFGPGTRLLVL.

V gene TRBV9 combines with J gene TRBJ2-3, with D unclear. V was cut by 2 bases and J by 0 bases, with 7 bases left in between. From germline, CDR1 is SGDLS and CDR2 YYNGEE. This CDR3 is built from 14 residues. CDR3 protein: CASSVASSTDTQYF. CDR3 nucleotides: TGTGCCAGCAGCGTGGCGTCTAGCACAGATACGCAGTATTTT.

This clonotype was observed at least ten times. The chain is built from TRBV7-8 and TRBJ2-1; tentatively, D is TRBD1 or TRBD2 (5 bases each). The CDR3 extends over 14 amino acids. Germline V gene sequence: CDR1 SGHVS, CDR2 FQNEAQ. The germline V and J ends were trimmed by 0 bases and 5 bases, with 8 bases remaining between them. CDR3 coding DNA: TGTGCCAGCAGCTTAGCGCGAGGGGACAATGAGCAGTTCTTC. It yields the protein CASSLARGDNEQFF.

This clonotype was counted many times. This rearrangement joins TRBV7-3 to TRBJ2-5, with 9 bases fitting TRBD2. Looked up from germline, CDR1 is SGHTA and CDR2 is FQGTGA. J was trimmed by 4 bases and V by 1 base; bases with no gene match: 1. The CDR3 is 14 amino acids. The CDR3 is CASSLNSGGETQYF. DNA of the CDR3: TGTGCCAGCAGCTTAAATAGCGGGGGAGAGACCCAGTACTTC. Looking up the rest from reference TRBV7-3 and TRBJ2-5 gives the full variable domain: GAGVSQTPSNKVTEKGKYVELRCDPISGHTALYWYRQSLGQGPEFLIYFQGTGAADDSGLPNDRFFAVRPEGSVSTLKIQRTERGDSAVYLCASSLNSGGETQYFGPGTRLLVL.

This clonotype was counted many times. The chain's CDR3 is CASSGLLYEQYF. Written as DNA, the CDR3 is TGTGCCAGCAGCGGCCTCCTTTACGAGCAGTACTTC. This chain links TRBV9 with TRBJ2-7, with D hard to call. The CDR3 totals 12 residues. V dropped 3 bases and J dropped 4 bases, with 8 bases sitting between them. Germline V gene data show CDR1 as SGDLS and CDR2 as YYNGEE.